This TCR beta chain is from a study of response to subunit inactivated influenza vaccine. The CDR3 extends over 12 amino acids. V was cut by 2 bases and J by 10 bases, with 11 bases left in between. Germline V gene sequence: CDR1 MNHEY, CDR2 SVGEGT. TCRdb re-derived calls from the RT-PCR reads in MiXCR, one entry per CDR3 protein. The table has 650,000 to 700,000 distinct CDR3 sequences, more than 15% seen once; the top ten hold under 14%. Specimen: PBMCs from blood, collected 11 to 12 days after vaccination. The sequence was obtained from a man aged 50 to 59 who received an inactivated influenza vaccine. This chain joins TRBV6-2 or TRBV6-3 and TRBJ1-1, with D possibly matching TRBD1 (5 bases). The CDR3 coding sequence is TGTGCCAGCAGTTACGGGTGGGGGGGAGCTTTCTTT. This translates into CASSYGWGGAFF.